Following are 10 T cell receptor beta chains from one sample sequenced in a study of technical replicates of blood from a few donors. The assay was immunoSEQ multiplex PCR, and TCRdb's table has in-frame clones only and misses some. The sample includes 64,000 or so clones, approximately 83% of them seen just once. The sequenced sample consisted of PBMCs. The receptor set was obtained from a human donor in good health. Some clones in this sample may be carry-over from other donors' samples.

This chain uses TRBV5-1 with TRBJ2-5; 7 bases are a match to TRBD2. The V and J ends lost 4 bases and 1 base, in that order; junction bases with no gene match: 7. Germline loops: CDR1 SGHRS, CDR2 YFSETQ. This CDR3 region has 15 residues. CDR3 protein: CASSDLGTIQETQYF. The CDR3 DNA sequence: TGCGCCAGCAGCGATTTAGGGACTATCCAAGAGACCCAGTACTTC.

This clone turned up a few times. The chain carries TRBV7-2 and TRBJ1-1, with TRBD1 as a possible D gene (5 bases). This CDR3 contains 13 residues. The V and J ends lost 5 bases and 3 bases respectively, with 10 bases between them. The germline V gene encodes CDR1 SGHTA and CDR2 FQGNSA. The CDR3 nucleotides are TGTGCCAGCAGCCGCGACAGCCACACTGAAGCTTTCTTT. Translated, it gives CASSRDSHTEAFF.

CDR3 coding DNA: TGTGCCAGCAGCTTGGCTGGGGGGATCGCCGGGGAGCTGTTTTTT. Translating gives CASSLAGGIAGELFF. The chain employs TRBV5-4 and TRBJ2-2, with D perhaps TRBD2 (6 bases). This CDR3 has 15 amino acids. CDR1 and CDR2 (germline): SGHNT, YYREEE (reference sequence). V was cut by 0 bases and J by 6 bases, with 12 bases left in between.

The CDR3 DNA follows: TGTGCCTGGAGTGCTTCAAACACCATATATTTT. As protein: CAWSASNTIYF. The chain uses TRBV30 and TRBJ1-3; D uncertain. The CDR3 loop spans 11 amino acids. Looked up from germline, CDR1 is GTSNPN and CDR2 is SVGIG (reference sequence). V lost 1 base, J lost 6 bases, and 4 bases lay in between.

This clone was observed once. The rearrangement links TRBV6-7 to TRBJ2-3; 11 nucleotides line up with TRBD2. TRBV6-7 is recorded as an ORF, its role being uncertain. CDR3 size: 18 residues. J gave up 2 bases and V 0 bases, and 7 bases lay outside the gene matches. The CDR3 DNA reads as TGTGCCAGCAGTTACTCGGGACTAGCGGAGGTCCCCACAGATACGCAGTATTTT. It translates to CASSYSGLAEVPTDTQYF.

V gene TRBV2 combines with J gene TRBJ2-5; the match to TRBD2 covers 10 bases. The V and J ends lost 8 bases and 5 bases, in that order; junction bases with no gene match: 11. CDR3 length: 15 amino acids. In germline, CDR1 is SNHLY, CDR2 FYNNEI. The CDR3 reads CASLKASGRGETQYF. CDR3 DNA: TGTGCCAGCCTGAAGGCTAGCGGGAGAGGTGAGACCCAGTACTTC. The full variable domain, with the rest looked up from reference TRBV2 and TRBJ2-5, is EPEVTQTPSHQVTQMGQEVILRCVPISNHLYFYWYRQILGQKVEFLVSFYNNEISEKSEIFDDQFSVERPDGSNFTLKIRSTKLEDSAMYFCASLKASGRGETQYFGPGTRLLVL.

The V gene is TRBV30, the J gene TRBJ2-7; 7 positions match TRBD2. Germline V gives CDR1 GTSNPN, CDR2 SVGIG (reference sequence). The CDR3 length is 13 residues. With V trimmed by 3 bases and J by 6 bases, 8 bases remained unmatched. Here the CDR3 DNA reads TGTGCCTGGAGGTTTGGGGGGGTAGGCGAGCAGTACTTC. Protein sequence: CAWRFGGVGEQYF.

The chain couples TRBV6-5 to TRBJ1-4; D gene uncertain. The CDR3 is made up of 11 amino acids. Per germline, CDR1 MNHEY and CDR2 SVGAGI. Trimming shortened V by 6 bases and J by 13 bases, and 12 bases separated the two germline ends. In nucleotides, the CDR3 is TGTGCCAGCAGCAGTCGCGCGGCACTGTTTTTT. Translating it yields CASSSRAALFF.

This clone was seen more than once but under ten times. This chain connects TRBV9 to TRBJ1-2; TRBD1 aligns across 8 bases. With 0 bases clipped from V and 2 bases from J, the junction kept 3 bases outside the gene matches. Germline CDR1 is SGDLS and CDR2 is YYNGEE. The CDR3 is 15 amino acids. CDR3 protein: CASSVEPGGNYGYTF. CDR3 coding DNA: TGTGCCAGCAGCGTAGAACCAGGGGGCAACTATGGCTACACCTTC. Full variable domain (remainder filled in from reference TRBV9 and TRBJ1-2): DSGVTQTPKHLITATGQRVTLRCSPRSGDLSVYWYQQSLDQGLQFLIQYYNGEERAKGNILERFSAQQFPDLHSELNLSSLELGDSALYFCASSVEPGGNYGYTFGSGTRLTVV.

The chain is built from TRBV5-8 and TRBJ2-3, with D maybe TRBD1 (5 bases). The CDR3 runs to 15 residues. Germline values: CDR1 SGHTS, CDR2 YDEGEE. V was pared by 4 bases and J by 2 bases, with 14 bases between. CDR3 DNA: TGTGCCAGCAGCGAAGCAGGGCCGGTCACAGATACGCAGTATTTT. It yields the protein CASSEAGPVTDTQYF.